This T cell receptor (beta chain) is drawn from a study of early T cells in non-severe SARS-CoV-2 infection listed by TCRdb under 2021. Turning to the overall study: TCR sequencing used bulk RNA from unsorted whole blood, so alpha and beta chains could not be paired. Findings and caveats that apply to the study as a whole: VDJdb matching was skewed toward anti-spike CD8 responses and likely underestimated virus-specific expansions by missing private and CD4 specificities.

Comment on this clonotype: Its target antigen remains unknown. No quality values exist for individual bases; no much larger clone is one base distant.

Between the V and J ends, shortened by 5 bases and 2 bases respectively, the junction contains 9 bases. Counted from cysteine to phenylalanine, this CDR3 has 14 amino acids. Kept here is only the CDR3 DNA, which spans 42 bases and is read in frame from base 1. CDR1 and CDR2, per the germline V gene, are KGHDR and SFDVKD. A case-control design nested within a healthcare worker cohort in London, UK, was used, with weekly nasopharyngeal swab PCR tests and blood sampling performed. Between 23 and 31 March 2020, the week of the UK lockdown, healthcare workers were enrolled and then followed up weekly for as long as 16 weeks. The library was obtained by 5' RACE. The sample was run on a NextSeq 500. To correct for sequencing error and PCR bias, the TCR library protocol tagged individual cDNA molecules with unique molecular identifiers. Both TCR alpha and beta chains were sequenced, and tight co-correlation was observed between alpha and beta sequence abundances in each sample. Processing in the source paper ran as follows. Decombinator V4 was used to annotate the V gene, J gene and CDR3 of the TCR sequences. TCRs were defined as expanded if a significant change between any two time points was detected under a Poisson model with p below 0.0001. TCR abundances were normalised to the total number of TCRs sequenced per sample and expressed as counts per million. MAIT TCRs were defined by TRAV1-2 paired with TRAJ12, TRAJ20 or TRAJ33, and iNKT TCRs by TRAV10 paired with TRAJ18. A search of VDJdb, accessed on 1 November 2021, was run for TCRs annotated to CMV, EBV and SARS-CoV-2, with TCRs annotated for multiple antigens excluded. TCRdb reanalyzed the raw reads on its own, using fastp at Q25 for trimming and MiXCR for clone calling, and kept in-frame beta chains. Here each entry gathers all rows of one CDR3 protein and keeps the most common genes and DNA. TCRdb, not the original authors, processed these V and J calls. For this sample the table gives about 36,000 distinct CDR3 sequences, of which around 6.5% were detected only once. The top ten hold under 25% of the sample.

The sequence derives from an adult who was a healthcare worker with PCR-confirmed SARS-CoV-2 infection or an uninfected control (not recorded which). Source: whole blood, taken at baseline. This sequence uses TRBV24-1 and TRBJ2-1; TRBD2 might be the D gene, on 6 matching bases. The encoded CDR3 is CATSGSGPYNEQFF. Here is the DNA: TGTGCCACCAGTGGTAGCGGACCCTACAATGAGCAGTTCTTC.